These 3 T cell receptor beta chains were all obtained from the same sample, sequenced in a study of blood T cells in healthy people across ages. Primed by a sample-barcoded 5' primer and a J-beta primer mix, a second PCR proceeded for 7 to 11 cycles. MiXCR, run by TCRdb on the 5' RACE reads, gives a single entry per CDR3 protein. The data contain just under 550,000 distinct CDR3 sequences, nearly 25% of them singletons. The same sample was also studied in work on T cells of mothers and their children.

Sample: blood. These receptors all stem from a boy aged 5-17 years in good health.

This clonotype was seen a few times. The rearrangement uses TRBV6-2 or TRBV6-3 and TRBJ2-5, with 11 positions matching TRBD2. CDR1 MNHEY and CDR2 SVGEGT come from the germline V gene. The CDR3 length is 15 residues. The trim removed 5 bases at V and 7 bases at J, leaving 9 bases unmatched. CDR3 coding DNA: TGTGCCAGCAGTCAAGTAGCGGGAGGGCCGGTGACCCAGTACTTC. It specifies CASSQVAGGPVTQYF.

This chain uses TRBV4-3 with TRBJ2-7; 9 nucleotides agree with TRBD2. V lost 0 bases and J lost 2; bases outside the gene matches: 2. This CDR3 has 15 amino acids. The germline V gene has CDR1 LGHNA and CDR2 YSLEER. CDR3 nucleotides: TGCGCCAGCAGCCAAGACAGCGGGAGGACCTACGAGCAGTACTTC. Translating it yields CASSQDSGRTYEQYF.

J is TRBJ2-5 and V is TRBV20-1; D not certain. TRBJ2-7 matches the DNA end more closely, so the J call is doubtful. The CDR3 contains 11 residues. Germline CDR1 reads DFQATT; CDR2 reads SNEGSKA (reference sequence). In DNA, the CDR3 is TGCAGTGCTAGATTATTAGTCGAGCAGTACTTC. It codes for CSARLLVEQYF.